This is a list of T cell receptor beta chains from one sample in a study of radiation and T cells in renal cell carcinoma. The data were produced by immunoSEQ multiplex PCR, yet TCRdb's version contains in-frame clones alone and is incomplete. The sample yields some 110,000 clones, roughly 80% seen once. The source was blood, collected from a patient whose treatment included radiotherapy and nephrectomy. The source is an older woman with renal cell carcinoma. The CDR3 runs from the conserved cysteine through the conserved F or W. D genes are given only for firm matches. Not all rows give a size; the values are once, few, many and, for expanded clones, a class.

D gene | J gene | clone size | V gene | CDR3 DNA | CDR3 protein
. | TRBJ2-7 | . | TRBV7-2 | TGTGCCAGCAGCTTAGCTAGGTTGGGCGAGCAGTACTTC | CASSLARLGEQYF
. | TRBJ2-3 | . | TRBV9 | TGTGCCAGCAGCGTAGATTCGGGTTCCCCCCCAGATACGCAGTATTTT | CASSVDSGSPPDTQYF
TRBD1 | TRBJ2-5 | . | TRBV6-6 | TGTGCCAGCACCTATTACAGGGGGTTGGGGGAGACCCAGTACTTC | CASTYYRGLGETQYF
. | TRBJ1-1 | few | TRBV28 | TGTGCCAGCAGTCCCCGTGTCAGGGAGAGAGACACTGAAGCTTTCTTT | CASSPRVRERDTEAFF
. | TRBJ1-1 | few | TRBV7-2 | TGTGCCAGCAGCCCGACCTTAAACACTGAAGCTTTCTTT | CASSPTLNTEAFF
. | TRBJ1-2 | . | TRBV2 | TGTGCCAGCTCACCTCGGAGCCCTGACTACTATGGCTACACCTTC | CASSPRSPDYYGYTF
TRBD2 | TRBJ2-3 | . | TRBV5-1 | TGCGCCAGCAGATCTCACCGAGGACTAGCGGGGGGGCCCAGAGATACGCAGTATTTT | CASRSHRGLAGGPRDTQYF
. | TRBJ2-1 | . | TRBV28 | TGTGCCAGTTCCCGGGATCCTTCCTACAATGAGCAGTTCTTC | CASSRDPSYNEQFF
. | TRBJ1-5 | . | TRBV5-3 | TGTGCCAGAAGCTATCAGCCCCAGCATTTT | CARSYQPQHF
. | TRBJ2-2 | . | TRBV29-1 | TGCAGCGTTGAGACCGGGGAGCTGTTTTTT | CSVETGELFF
TRBD1 | TRBJ2-1 | . | TRBV27 | TGTGCCAGCAGTTGGGACAGGGTCTCCTACAATGAGCAGTTCTTC | CASSWDRVSYNEQFF
TRBD1 | TRBJ1-1 | . | TRBV6-5 | TGTGCCAGCAGTTACCGGGGACAGGGCGCTTTCTTT | CASSYRGQGAFF
. | TRBJ2-7 | . | TRBV29-1 | TGCAGCGTTGAAGGGCAGGACTCCTACGAGCAGTACTTC | CSVEGQDSYEQYF
. | TRBJ2-5 | . | TRBV10-1 | TGCGCCAGCAGTGAGTCGCGACCCCAGGGTGGAGAGACCCAGTACTTC | CASSESRPQGGETQYF
TRBD1 | TRBJ1-1 | once | TRBV28 | TGTGCCATCCGGCAGGGGGCGATCGCTGAAGCTTTCTTT | CAIRQGAIAEAFF
. | TRBJ1-1 | . | TRBV27 | TGTGCCAGCAGTTTCAGGAGGGGCGGGAGTGACACTGAAGCTTTCTTT | CASSFRRGGSDTEAFF
. | TRBJ2-1 | . | TRBV25-1 | TGTGCCAGCGGGGGGACTTACTCCTACAATGAGCAGTTCTTC | CASGGTYSYNEQFF
. | TRBJ1-1 | . | TRBV23-1 | TGCGCCAGCAGTCAATCTTGGATCGCTGAAGCTTTCTTT | CASSQSWIAEAFF
. | TRBJ1-1 | . | TRBV2 | TGTGCCAGCAACTTTGGGGGGGTAACGAGCACTGAAGCTTTCTTT | CASNFGGVTSTEAFF
. | TRBJ1-2 | once | TRBV29-1 | TGCAGCGTTGAACGACAGATCTATGGCTACACCTTC | CSVERQIYGYTF
. | TRBJ2-2 | . | TRBV27 | TGTGCCAGCAGTTGGGGTCGGGGCACCGGGGAGCTGTTTTTT | CASSWGRGTGELFF
TRBD2 | TRBJ2-3 | . | TRBV7-3 | TGTGCCAGCAGCCACGGACTAGCGGCGATCACAGATACGCAGTATTTT | CASSHGLAAITDTQYF
TRBD2 | TRBJ2-5 | . | TRBV5-1 | TGCGCCAGCAGCTTGAACCCTAGCGGCGGCGAGACCCAGTACTTC | CASSLNPSGGETQYF
. | TRBJ2-3 | . | TRBV6-1 | TGTGCCAGCATGGAGCCCGGCACAGATACGCAGTATTTT | CASMEPGTDTQYF
. | TRBJ1-1 | . | TRBV11-1 | TGTGCCAGCAGCCCCCGGGGGGACACTGAAGCTTTCTTT | CASSPRGDTEAFF
TRBD1 | TRBJ2-3 | . | TRBV6-1 | TGTGCCAGCAGTGAGGACAGGGGGTGGGATACGCAGTATTTT | CASSEDRGWDTQYF
. | TRBJ2-7 | . | TRBV19 | TGTGCCAGTAGTAGCGCGGGCTACGAGCAGTACTTC | CASSSAGYEQYF
. | TRBJ1-4 | . | TRBV6-1 | TGTGCCAGCAGTGACCCATCTGAAAAACTGTTTTTT | CASSDPSEKLFF
. | TRBJ1-1 | . | TRBV6-5 | TGTGCCAGCAGCCCATCGAGGGGCCATGAAGCTTTCTTT | CASSPSRGHEAFF
. | TRBJ2-5 | . | TRBV2 | TGTGCCTCTTGGACCGGCCCGGTGGGCGAAGAGACCCAGTACTTC | CASWTGPVGEETQYF
. | TRBJ1-3 | . | TRBV11-2 | TGTGCCAGCAGCCCGGGGGGCGCCCGAAACACCATATATTTT | CASSPGGARNTIYF